These 8 T cell receptor beta chains originate from one sample sequenced in a study of a mutant IDH1 vaccine in newly diagnosed glioma. Repertoires were generated with immunoSEQ multiplex PCR, while TCRdb's copy carries only in-frame clones and drops some. The data contain more than 50,000 clones, less than 70% of them seen just once; the ten biggest clones take up around 4.8%. The time point was: week 47, end of study. Topical imiquimod was applied with each vaccine dose, which held 300 ug of mutant IDH1 20-mer peptide. Their antigens are not known. The source material was peripheral blood mononuclear cells (PBMCs), sampled from a glioma patient whose treatment included an IDH1 peptide vaccine. Receptor source: a man between 35 and 55 years old with glioma. Some clones in this sample may be carry-over from other donors' samples.

For this clone: A read error may account for a junction end that differs from germline. This chain's CDR3 is CASGGSRGSNQPQHF. The CDR3 DNA reads as TGTGCCAGCGGAGGAAGCCGAGGTAGCAATCAGCCTCAGCATTTT. The chain uses TRBV10-3 and TRBJ1-5; no reliable D call. Germline CDR1 reads ENHRY; CDR2 reads SYGVKD. The CDR3 sequence is 15 residues long.

The genes are TRBV14 and TRBJ2-5; 7 nucleotides align to TRBD2. The CDR3 spans 14 residues. The germline V gene encodes CDR1 SGHDN and CDR2 FVKESK. Trimming took 1 base from V and 7 from J; bases not matched to a gene: 6. CDR3 in DNA: TGTGCCAGCAGCCAAGGCAGCGGGGCTGGGACCCAGTACTTC. It encodes CASSQGSGAGTQYF.

The chain joins TRBV2 to TRBJ2-3, with D hard to call. Germline V gene sequence: CDR1 SNHLY, CDR2 FYNNEI. The CDR3 consists of 11 residues. With 4 bases removed from V and 5 bases from J, the gap between germline ends came to 4 bases. The DNA for the CDR3 is TGTGCCAGCAGTGCTGTAGATACGCAGTATTTT. It encodes CASSAVDTQYF.

This clone showed up just a few times. The chain links TRBV5-1 to TRBJ2-4; D perhaps matches TRBD2 (5 bases). V lost 0 bases and J 8 bases, leaving 12 bases between the germline ends. Germline values: CDR1 SGHRS, CDR2 YFSETQ. The CDR3 is 14 amino acids. The CDR3: CASSLEPERDIQYF. CDR3 DNA sequence: TGCGCCAGCAGCTTGGAGCCGGAGAGGGACATTCAGTACTTC.

The rearrangement links TRBV6-1 to TRBJ2-5, with D perhaps TRBD1 (6 bases). The CDR3 is 13 amino acids. CDR1 and CDR2 (germline): MNHNS, SASEGT. V dropped 7 bases and J dropped 1 base, with 10 bases sitting between them. This CDR3 reads CASTQGPQETQYF. The CDR3 DNA follows: TGTGCCAGCACCCAGGGGCCCCAAGAGACCCAGTACTTC.

The chain links TRBV7-2 to TRBJ2-7; D may be TRBD1 (5 bases). CDR1 and CDR2 from the germline V gene are SGHTA and FQGNSA. Trimming left V 5 bases short and J 2 bases short, with 13 bases between. The CDR3 is 14 residues long. The CDR3 DNA reads as TGTGCCAGCAGCGCCCGCTCGACAGCCTACGAGCAGTACTTC. It specifies CASSARSTAYEQYF.

This chain connects TRBV6-1 to TRBJ1-1; 8 bases map to TRBD1. V gave up 3 bases and J gave up 6 bases; unmatched junction bases: 6. This CDR3 contains 14 residues. Per the germline V gene, CDR1 is MNHNS and CDR2 is SASEGT. Here the CDR3 reads CASSEWQGASEAFF. CDR3 bases: TGTGCCAGCAGTGAGTGGCAGGGGGCTTCTGAAGCTTTCTTT.

The rearrangement uses TRBV6-4 and TRBJ1-5, with a weak D call TRBD1 (5 bases). Trimming took off 5 bases at V and 3 bases at J, with 8 bases between the two ends. From germline, CDR1 is MRHNA and CDR2 SNTAGT. The CDR3 covers 13 residues. CDR3 nucleotides: TGTGCCAGCAGTTCTGGGACCAATCAGCCCCAGCATTTT. It specifies CASSSGTNQPQHF.